The 27 T cell receptor beta chains below all came from one sample that was sequenced in a study of blood T cell repertoires in COVID-19. Clones were sequenced by immunoSEQ multiplex PCR, and TCRdb holds only the in-frame ones, with some missing. Of under 65,000 clones listed, approximately 92% are singletons. Input material: peripheral blood. Receptors were obtained from a woman over 75 with active COVID-19.

This clone has only one observation. The V gene is TRBV27, the J gene TRBJ2-2; the match to TRBD2 covers 7 bases. There are 14 residues in the CDR3. Germline trimming cut 3 bases from V and 7 bases from J; bases unmatched to any gene: 5. The germline V gene has CDR1 MNHEY and CDR2 SMNVEV (reference sequence). The CDR3 nucleotides are TGTGCCAGCAGTTTCGGGACTACGGGCGGGGAGCTGTTTTTT. Translating it yields CASSFGTTGGELFF.

V is TRBV7-8 and J is TRBJ2-5, with 12 nucleotides matching TRBD1. Germline-derived CDR1 and CDR2 are SGHVS and FQNEAQ. The CDR3 sequence is 16 residues long. J gave up 4 bases and V 5 bases, and 8 bases lay outside the gene matches. The CDR3 DNA sequence: TGTGCCAGCAGCAATTTCCGGGACAGGGGGCCAGAGACCCAGTACTTC. Translation gives CASSNFRDRGPETQYF.

The chain has TRBV5-1 and TRBJ2-3; 7 nucleotides agree with TRBD2. This CDR3 spans 14 amino acids. Trimming cost V 6 bases and J 4 bases; bases outside gene matches: 8. Germline CDR1 is SGHRS and CDR2 is YFSETQ. Here the CDR3 DNA reads TGCGCCAGCATGGCGGCGGGGGTTGCAGATACGCAGTATTTT. This encodes CASMAAGVADTQYF.

This chain connects TRBV28 to TRBJ2-5, with D tentatively TRBD1 (6 bases). The germline V and J ends were trimmed by 1 base and 2 bases, with 11 bases remaining between them. This CDR3 has 15 residues. Germline lookup yields CDR1 MDHEN and CDR2 SYDVKM. CDR3 bases: TGTGCCAGCAGTTTATACGGGACATCACAAGAGACCCAGTACTTC. Protein sequence: CASSLYGTSQETQYF.

The rearrangement joins TRBV7-7 to TRBJ2-3; D may be TRBD1 (5 bases). Trimming pared 1 base from V and 5 bases from J, leaving 10 bases between. The CDR3 has 14 residues. Germline V lookup: CDR1 SSHAT, CDR2 FNYEAQ (reference sequence). CDR3: CASSLGQGIDTQYF. The CDR3 region has the DNA TGTGCCAGCAGCTTAGGGCAGGGAATAGATACGCAGTATTTT.

V is TRBV2 and J is TRBJ1-6; 7 positions match TRBD1. The CDR3 has 15 residues. The V gene end was trimmed by 6 bases and the J gene end by 7 bases; junction bases not matched to a gene: 9. The germline gives CDR1 SNHLY, CDR2 FYNNEI. The CDR3 is CASRRGRFLNSPLHF. The CDR3 DNA is TGTGCCAGCAGAAGGGGGCGCTTCCTCAATTCACCCCTCCACTTT. Full variable domain (outside the CDR3, taken from reference TRBV2 and TRBJ1-6): EPEVTQTPSHQVTQMGQEVILRCVPISNHLYFYWYRQILGQKVEFLVSFYNNEISEKSEIFDDQFSVERPDGSNFTLKIRSTKLEDSAMYFCASRRGRFLNSPLHFGNGTRLTVT.

This chain connects TRBV7-9 to TRBJ2-2, with 9 positions matching TRBD1. V gave up 4 bases and J gave up 5 bases; unmatched junction bases: 14. The CDR3 covers 18 residues. Per germline, CDR1 SEHNR and CDR2 FQNEAQ (reference sequence). In DNA, the CDR3 is TGTGCCAGCAGCTCCCTCACGGGACAGGGAATAGGGACCGGGGAGCTGTTTTTT. Protein: CASSSLTGQGIGTGELFF.

This clone turned up a few times. This rearrangement joins TRBV5-4 to TRBJ2-1; D is undetermined. Germline V lookup: CDR1 SGHNT, CDR2 YYREEE (reference sequence). V was trimmed by 0 bases and J by 6 bases, leaving 4 bases between them. This CDR3 has 12 residues. CDR3 DNA sequence: TGTGCCAGCAGCTTGGCGCGCAATGAGCAGTTCTTC. Amino acid sequence: CASSLARNEQFF.

The V and J genes are TRBV6-1 and TRBJ2-3; 7 positions agree with TRBD2. This CDR3 is built from 16 residues. The V segment lost 4 bases and the J segment 1 base; nucleotides outside the gene matches: 8. Germline CDR1 is MNHNS and CDR2 is SASEGT. In nucleotides, the CDR3 is TGTGCCAGCAGTGGGGGTGGGAGGGGAGGCACAGATACGCAGTATTTT. It encodes CASSGGGRGGTDTQYF.

J is TRBJ2-1 and V is TRBV6-4, with TRBD2 matching 9 bases. Germline V gene data show CDR1 as MRHNA and CDR2 as SNTAGT. The trim removed 2 bases at V and 4 bases at J, leaving 6 bases unmatched. This CDR3 has 16 residues. In nucleotides, the CDR3 is TGTGCCAGCAGTGACAGCCAGCGGGGGGTGTACAATGAGCAGTTCTTC. Amino acids: CASSDSQRGVYNEQFF.

V is TRBV5-1 and J is TRBJ2-2; weak D call: TRBD1 (5 bases). CDR3 length: 16 amino acids. The germline CDR1 and CDR2 sequences are SGHRS and YFSETQ. V was pared by 1 base and J by 3 bases, with 13 bases between. The CDR3 DNA is TGCGCCAGCAGCTTGTTAACGGGCAGGGACACCGGGGAGCTGTTTTTT. This translates into CASSLLTGRDTGELFF. The full variable domain, its missing parts supplied by reference TRBV5-1 and TRBJ2-2, is KAGVTQTPRYLIKTRGQQVTLSCSPISGHRSVSWYQQTPGQGLQFLFEYFSETQRNKGNFPGRFSGRQFSNSRSEMNVSTLELGDSALYLCASSLLTGRDTGELFFGEGSRLTVL.

V is TRBV3-1 (or the pseudogene TRBV3-2) and J is TRBJ2-1; D call uncertain. Trimming stripped 5 bases from V and 1 base from J, with 12 bases between. The CDR3 is 15 residues long. Germline CDR1 is LGHDT and CDR2 is YNNKEL (reference sequence). This chain's CDR3 is CASSYGSESYNEQFF. In DNA form, the CDR3 reads TGTGCCAGCAGCTACGGGTCGGAATCCTACAATGAGCAGTTCTTC.

V is TRBV6-2 or TRBV6-3 and J is TRBJ2-1, with 11 nucleotides matching TRBD1. Trimming cost V 6 bases and J 3 bases; bases outside gene matches: 4. CDR3 length: 15 residues. Looked up from germline, CDR1 is MNHEY and CDR2 is SVGEGT. CDR3: CASSSGQGGYNEQFF. The CDR3 nucleotides read TGTGCCAGCAGCTCGGGACAGGGGGGCTACAATGAGCAGTTCTTC.

The chain employs TRBV5-4 and TRBJ1-2; tentative D call: TRBD1 (6 bases). The CDR3 loop spans 14 amino acids. CDR1 is SGHNT and CDR2 is YYREEE in the germline V gene (reference sequence). Trimming pared 1 base from V and 6 bases from J, leaving 13 bases between. The CDR3 DNA follows: TGTGCCAGCAGCTTGACAACAGGGTCGCATGGCTACACCTTC. Translation: CASSLTTGSHGYTF. Full variable domain (rest looked up from reference TRBV5-4 and TRBJ1-2): ETGVTQSPTHLIKTRGQQVTLRCSSQSGHNTVSWYQQALGQGPQFIFQYYREEENGRGNFPPRFSGLQFPNYSSELNVNALELDDSALYLCASSLTTGSHGYTFGSGTRLTVV.

CDR3 bases: TGTGCCAGCAGAGACCTAGGGAGCTCCTACGAGCAGTACTTC. Translated, it gives CASRDLGSSYEQYF. The chain links TRBV2 to TRBJ2-7, with D perhaps matching TRBD2 (5 bases). Trimming shortened V by 6 bases and J by 0 bases, and 12 bases separated the two germline ends. CDR1 SNHLY and CDR2 FYNNEI come from the germline V gene. CDR3 length equals 14 residues.

This sequence joins TRBV18 and TRBJ2-7, with 11 bases that match TRBD2. The CDR3 is 15 amino acids. Germline CDR1 is KGHSH and CDR2 is LQKENI. After removal of 2 bases from V and 4 bases from J, the junction contained 4 bases not matched to a gene. The CDR3: CASSPTGTSGYEQYF. The CDR3 bases are TGTGCCAGCTCACCAACCGGGACTAGCGGTTACGAGCAGTACTTC.

This chain uses TRBV7-9 with TRBJ1-4; D gene ambiguous. Germline V lookup: CDR1 SEHNR, CDR2 FQNEAQ (reference sequence). V lost 6 bases to trimming and J lost 4 bases, with 9 bases between them. The CDR3 spans 13 residues. CDR3 sequence (DNA): TGTGCCAGCAGTTTCTATCGTAATGAAAAACTGTTTTTT. Translating gives CASSFYRNEKLFF.

V and J are TRBV5-1 and TRBJ2-1, with 8 bases lining up with TRBD2. Germline V CDR1 and CDR2: SGHRS, YFSETQ. J lost 0 bases, V lost 4 bases, and 6 bases had no gene match. The CDR3 is 16 amino acids. The CDR3 coding sequence is TGCGCCAGCAGCAGATGGGGGACTAGCTCCTACAATGAGCAGTTCTTC. Translation: CASSRWGTSSYNEQFF.

This chain links TRBV6-1 with TRBJ2-1, with 7 nucleotides matching TRBD2. The germline V gene has CDR1 MNHNS and CDR2 SASEGT. Trimming took 1 base from V and 13 from J; bases not matched to a gene: 7. CDR3 length equals 13 residues. The CDR3 region is CASSEEWGREQFF. In DNA, the CDR3 is TGTGCCAGCAGTGAAGAGTGGGGGAGGGAACAGTTCTTC.

The chain joins TRBV5-4 to TRBJ2-3, with 7 bases fitting TRBD1. The junction had 6 bases not matched to a gene; V was cut back by 0 bases and J by 8 bases. The V gene's germline CDR1 is SGHNT and CDR2 YYREEE (reference sequence). This CDR3 is built from 14 residues. This CDR3 reads CASSLDLGGGTQYF. In nucleotides, the CDR3 is TGTGCCAGCAGCTTGGATCTAGGGGGCGGTACGCAGTATTTT.

The chain recombines TRBV2 with TRBJ1-6; D is unclear. The germline V gene encodes CDR1 SNHLY and CDR2 FYNNEI. Trimming cost V 7 bases and J 3 bases, with 13 bases left between them. This CDR3 spans 15 amino acids. The CDR3 reads CASKPQDVYNSPLHF. The CDR3 DNA reads as TGTGCCAGCAAGCCTCAGGATGTCTATAATTCACCCCTCCACTTT.

The chain links TRBV4-2 to TRBJ2-5; the D gene is possibly TRBD2 (5 bases). V dropped 2 bases and J dropped 5 bases, with 21 bases sitting between them. The CDR3 is made up of 17 amino acids. Germline CDR1 LGHNA, CDR2 YNFKEQ. In DNA form, the CDR3 reads TGTGCCAGCAGCCAAACATTCCCCCCCGGCCCGGGGGAGACCCAGTACTTC. Translating gives CASSQTFPPGPGETQYF.

This chain joins TRBV5-5 and TRBJ2-7; tentatively, D is TRBD1 (5 bases). Trimming stripped 1 base from V and 4 bases from J, with 9 bases between. CDR1 is SGHKS, CDR2 YYEKEE, per germline (reference sequence). The CDR3 consists of 13 residues. The CDR3 here is CASSLYPGYEQYV. In nucleotides, the CDR3 is TGTGCCAGCAGCTTGTACCCAGGGTACGAGCAGTACGTC.

This clone was found once. This chain joins TRBV28 and TRBJ1-5, with 9 bases matching TRBD1. Germline assignment: CDR1 MDHEN and CDR2 SYDVKM. The CDR3 totals 14 residues. Trimming at V came to 6 bases and at J to 5 bases, leaving 5 bases not matched to a gene. CDR3 sequence (DNA): TGTGCCAGCAGCATAGACAGGGGGGATCAGCCCCAGCATTTT. This encodes CASSIDRGDQPQHF. Supplemented by reference TRBV28 and TRBJ1-5, the full variable domain reads DVKVTQSSRYLVKRTGEKVFLECVQDMDHENMFWYRQDPGLGLRLIYFSYDVKMKEKGDIPEGYSVSREKKERFSLILESASTNQTSMYLCASSIDRGDQPQHFGDGTRLSIL.

This chain connects TRBV2 to TRBJ1-2, with 7 positions matching TRBD1. This CDR3 is built from 15 residues. V dropped 0 bases and J dropped 5; count of bases not matched to a gene: 6. Germline V CDR1 and CDR2: SNHLY, FYNNEI. The CDR3 coding sequence is TGTGCCAGCAGTGAAGCGACAGGGCAGGGGTATGGCTACACCTTC. The encoded protein is CASSEATGQGYGYTF. The full variable domain, completed using reference TRBV2 and TRBJ1-2, is EPEVTQTPSHQVTQMGQEVILRCVPISNHLYFYWYRQILGQKVEFLVSFYNNEISEKSEIFDDQFSVERPDGSNFTLKIRSTKLEDSAMYFCASSEATGQGYGYTFGSGTRLTVV.

The rearrangement links TRBV7-2 to TRBJ2-1; 9 bases agree with TRBD2. Germline V gene lookup returns CDR1 SGHTA and CDR2 FQGNSA. J gave up 3 bases and V 5 bases, and 5 bases lay outside the gene matches. This CDR3 has 15 amino acids. CDR3 nucleotides: TGTGCCAGCAGCCTGAGCGGGGGGCTCTACAATGAGCAGTTCTTC. Residues: CASSLSGGLYNEQFF. Combining the CDR3 with reference TRBV7-2 and TRBJ2-1 gives the whole variable domain GAGVSQSPSNKVTEKGKDVELRCDPISGHTALYWYRQSLGQGLEFLIYFQGNSAPDKSGLPSDRFSAERTGGSVSTLTIQRTQQEDSAVYLCASSLSGGLYNEQFFGPGTRLTVL.

The chain combines TRBV5-4 with TRBJ2-2; 8 bases align to TRBD1. Trimming took 5 bases from V and 6 from J; bases not matched to a gene: 6. The CDR3 covers 14 residues. CDR1 SGHNT and CDR2 YYREEE come from the germline V gene (reference sequence). The CDR3: CASRSDRGSGELFF. CDR3 bases: TGTGCCAGCAGAAGCGACAGGGGTTCCGGGGAGCTGTTTTTT.